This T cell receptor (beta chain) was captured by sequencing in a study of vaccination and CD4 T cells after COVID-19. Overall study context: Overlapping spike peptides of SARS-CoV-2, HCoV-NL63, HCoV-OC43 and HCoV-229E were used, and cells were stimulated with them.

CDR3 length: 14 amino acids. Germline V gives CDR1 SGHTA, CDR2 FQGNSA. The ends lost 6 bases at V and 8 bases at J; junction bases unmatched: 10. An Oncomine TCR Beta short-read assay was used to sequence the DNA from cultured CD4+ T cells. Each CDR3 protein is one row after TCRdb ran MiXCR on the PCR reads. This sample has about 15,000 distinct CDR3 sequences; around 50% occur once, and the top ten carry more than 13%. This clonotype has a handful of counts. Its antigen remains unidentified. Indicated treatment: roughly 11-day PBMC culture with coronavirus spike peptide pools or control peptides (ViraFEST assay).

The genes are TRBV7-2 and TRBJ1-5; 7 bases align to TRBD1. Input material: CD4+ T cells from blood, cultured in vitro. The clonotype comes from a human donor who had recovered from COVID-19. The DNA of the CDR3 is TGTGCCAGCAGTCGAGCAGGGGGGAGAGAGCCCCAGCATTTT. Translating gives CASSRAGGREPQHF.